Each of the 3 T cell receptor beta chains below was sequenced from the same sample in a study of T cell responses to AZD1222 COVID-19 vaccine. TCRdb's copy holds only in-frame clones and misses some; the assay was immunoSEQ multiplex PCR. Counted here are some 120,000 clones, about 90% occurring once; the ten biggest clones make up roughly a tenth. Specimen: peripheral blood, collected on day 0 of AZD1222 vaccination. The receptors stem from an adult in good health.

The V and J genes are TRBV6-5 and TRBJ1-6; 9 nucleotides align to TRBD1. Germline V gene data show CDR1 as MNHEY and CDR2 as SVGAGI. The CDR3 is 14 residues long. With V trimmed by 7 bases and J by 7 bases, 5 bases remained unmatched. The CDR3 DNA follows: TGTGCCAGCAAAAACAGGGGGCTCAATTCACCCCTCCACTTT. Its protein product is CASKNRGLNSPLHF.

The rearrangement links TRBV6-5 to TRBJ2-7, with TRBD2 identical over 7 bases. The CDR3 is 12 residues long. V was clipped by 8 bases and J by 4 bases; unmatched bases: 5. Germline CDR1 and CDR2: MNHEY and SVGAGI. CDR3 protein: CASGRGWYEQYF. In DNA form, the CDR3 reads TGTGCCAGCGGGCGGGGGTGGTACGAGCAGTACTTC.

The chain employs TRBV5-6 and TRBJ2-5, with 9 bases aligning to TRBD1. The CDR3 extends over 17 amino acids. Trimming took 3 bases from V and 3 from J; bases not matched to a gene: 12. Looked up from germline, CDR1 is SGHDT and CDR2 is YYEEEE. CDR3: CASSSITTGQGKETQYF. The CDR3 nucleotides are TGTGCCAGCAGCTCGATAACCACGGGACAGGGAAAAGAGACCCAGTACTTC.